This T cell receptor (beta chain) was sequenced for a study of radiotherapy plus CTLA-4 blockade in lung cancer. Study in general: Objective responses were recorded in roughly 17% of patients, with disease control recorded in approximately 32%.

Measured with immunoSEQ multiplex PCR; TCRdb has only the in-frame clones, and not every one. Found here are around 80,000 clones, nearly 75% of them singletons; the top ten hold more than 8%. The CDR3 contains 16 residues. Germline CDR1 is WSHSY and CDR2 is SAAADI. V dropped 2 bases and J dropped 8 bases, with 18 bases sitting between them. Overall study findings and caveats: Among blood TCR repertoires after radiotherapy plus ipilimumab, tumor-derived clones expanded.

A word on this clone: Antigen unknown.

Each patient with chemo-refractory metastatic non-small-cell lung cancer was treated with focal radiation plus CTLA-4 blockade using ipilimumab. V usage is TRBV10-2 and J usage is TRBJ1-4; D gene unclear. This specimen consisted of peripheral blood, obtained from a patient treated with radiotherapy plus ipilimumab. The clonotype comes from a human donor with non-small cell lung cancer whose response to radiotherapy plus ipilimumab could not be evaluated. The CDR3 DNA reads TGCGCCAGCAGTGAGGCAGCAGTTTGGAGCGAGGAAAAACTGTTTTTT. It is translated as CASSEAAVWSEEKLFF.